A selection of T cell receptor beta chains follows, all from one sample in a study of blood T cell repertoires in COVID-19. Clones were read by immunoSEQ multiplex PCR, and TCRdb kept only the in-frame ones, dropping some. The sample shows 110,000 to 150,000 clones, almost 90% of them seen only once. Input material: peripheral blood. The receptors originated from a woman aged 55-70 years with acute or convalescent COVID-19. CDR3s include the opening cysteine and the closing phenylalanine or tryptophan. Fields, in order: D gene, V gene, clone size, J gene, CDR3 DNA, CDR3 protein. The D gene is left open where the match is weak. Part of the rows lack a size; the others show once, few, many or a class for expanded clones.

>TRBD2|TRBV4-2|few|TRBJ2-5
TGTGCCAGCAGCCAAGTCCTCGGGGAGGGGGAGACCCAGTACTTC
CASSQVLGEGETQYF
>TRBD2|TRBV12-3/TRBV12-4|NA|TRBJ2-1
TGTGCCAGTAGCGGGGGGGCCTACAATGAGCAGTTCTTC
CASSGGAYNEQFF
>TRBD2|TRBV18|NA|TRBJ2-3
TGTGCCAGCTCCCTCGGACTAGCGGGGGCCCTAACGTCGGTAGATACGCAGTATTTT
CASSLGLAGALTSVDTQYF
>TRBD1|TRBV28|NA|TRBJ2-1
TGTGCCAGCACTGAGGGGGCCTCCTACAATGAGCAGTTCTTC
CASTEGASYNEQFF
>NA|TRBV6-6|NA|TRBJ2-7
TGTGCCAGCAGTTCCGTACAGGGCCCTCCTGATGGCGAGCAGTACTTC
CASSSVQGPPDGEQYF
>NA|TRBV10-3|few|TRBJ1-1
TGTGCCATCGAAGCGAACATGAACACTGAAGCTTTCTTT
CAIEANMNTEAFF
>NA|TRBV19|NA|TRBJ2-7
TGTGCCAGTAGTATGGGGCCACCTGGCGAGCAGTACTTC
CASSMGPPGEQYF
>NA|TRBV5-5|NA|TRBJ1-5
TGTGCCAGCAGCCGGGACACGAATCAGCCCCAGCATTTT
CASSRDTNQPQHF
>NA|TRBV7-2|NA|TRBJ2-7
TGTGCCAGCAGCTTAGCGTCGGGTTCCTACGAGCAGTACTTC
CASSLASGSYEQYF
>TRBD1|TRBV5-1|NA|TRBJ1-4
TGCGCCAGCAGCTTGGGACAGGGGGCCGAAAAACTGTTTTTT
CASSLGQGAEKLFF
>TRBD1|TRBV19|NA|TRBJ1-3
TGTGCCAGCGCACAGGGGGCGGTTGTTGGAAACACCATATATTTT
CASAQGAVVGNTIYF
>NA|TRBV2|NA|TRBJ2-7
TGTGCCAGCAGTGAACAAGGGTTCGAGGGCGAGCAGTACTTC
CASSEQGFEGEQYF
>NA|TRBV4-3|NA|TRBJ2-7
TGCGCCAGCAGCAGAAGCAGGGGCTCCTACGAGCAGTACTTC
CASSRSRGSYEQYF
>TRBD1|TRBV5-1|NA|TRBJ2-2
TGCGCCAGCAGCTTGGACAGGGGTGTCGGCGGGGAGCTGTTTTTT
CASSLDRGVGGELFF